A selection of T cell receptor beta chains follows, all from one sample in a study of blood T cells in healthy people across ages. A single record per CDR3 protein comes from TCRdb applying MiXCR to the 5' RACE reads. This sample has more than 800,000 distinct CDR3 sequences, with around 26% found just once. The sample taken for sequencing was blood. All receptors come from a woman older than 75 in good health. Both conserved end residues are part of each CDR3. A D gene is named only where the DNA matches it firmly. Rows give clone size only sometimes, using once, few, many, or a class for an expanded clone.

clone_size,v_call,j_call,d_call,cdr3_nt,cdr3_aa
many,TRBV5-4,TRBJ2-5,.,TGTGCCAGCAGCCCCGTAAAGGGCCTCCAAGAGACCCAGTACTTC,CASSPVKGLQETQYF
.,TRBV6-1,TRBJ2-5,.,TGTGCCATGGCGAAAACAGGGTTCGAAGGGACCCAGTACTTC,CAMAKTGFEGTQYF
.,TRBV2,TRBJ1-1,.,TGTGTCAGCAGTGAAGGCCTGGGGAGGGCAGATAACACTGAAGCTTTCTTT,CVSSEGLGRADNTEAFF
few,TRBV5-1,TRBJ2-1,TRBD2,TGCGCCAGCAGCTTCGGGGGGACTCCCTACAATGAGCAGTTCTTC,CASSFGGTPYNEQFF
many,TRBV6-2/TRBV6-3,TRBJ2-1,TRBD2,TGTGCCAGCAGTCGCCTTAGCGGGGGGGCTTGGTCCTACAATGAGCAGTTCTTC,CASSRLSGGAWSYNEQFF
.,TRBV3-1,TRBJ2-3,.,TGTGCCAGCAGCCAGGGGAACAGGGCCAGCACAGATACGCAGTATTTT,CASSQGNRASTDTQYF
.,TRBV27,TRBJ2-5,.,TGTGTCAGCAGCGCAGGACTGCTACAGGAGACCCAGTACTTC,CVSSAGLLQETQYF
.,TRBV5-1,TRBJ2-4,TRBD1,TGCGCCAGCAGCGTGGACAGGGGGCCGAACATTCAGTACTTC,CASSVDRGPNIQYF
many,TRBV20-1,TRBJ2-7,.,TGCAGCGGATACCATTCCGAGCAGTACTTC,CSGYHSEQYF
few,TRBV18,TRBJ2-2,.,TGTGCCAGCTTATCAGGGTGGAGCACCGGGGAGCTGTTTTTT,CASLSGWSTGELFF
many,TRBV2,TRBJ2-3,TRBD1,TGTGCCAGCAGTTCGTTGGGACAGAGACTTGATACGCAGTATTTT,CASSSLGQRLDTQYF
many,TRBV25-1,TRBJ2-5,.,TGTGCCAGCAGTGTCTTGGTGGCAGGGGCAGAGACCCAGTACTTC,CASSVLVAGAETQYF
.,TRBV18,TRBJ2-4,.,TGTGCCAGCTCACCAGGACGGGCGCCCACACTAGCCAAAAACATTCAGTACTTC,CASSPGRAPTLAKNIQYF
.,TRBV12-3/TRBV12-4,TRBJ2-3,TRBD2,TGTGCCAGCAGTTGGCTAGCGGCAGATGCGGAGTATTTT,CASSWLAADAEYF
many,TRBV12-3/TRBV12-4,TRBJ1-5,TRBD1,TGTGCCAGCAGTTCTCCGGGACAGGGGGCGAGACAGCCCCAGCATTTT,CASSSPGQGARQPQHF
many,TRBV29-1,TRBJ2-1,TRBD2,TGCAGCGTTGCCTGGGGGACTAGCGGGGCGGGGAAGAATGAGCAGTTCTTC,CSVAWGTSGAGKNEQFF
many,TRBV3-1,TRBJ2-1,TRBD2,TGTGCCAGCAGACAACTAGCGGGGGGGCTTGGTGAGCAGTTCTTC,CASRQLAGGLGEQFF
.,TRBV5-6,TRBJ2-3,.,TGTGCCAGCAGCCGAAACTTAGCGTGGAGCACAGATACGCAGTATTTT,CASSRNLAWSTDTQYF
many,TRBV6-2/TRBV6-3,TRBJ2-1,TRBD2,TGTGCCAGCAGTTACGGACAGGGTTCACTAGCGGGGAACAATGAGCAGTTCTTC,CASSYGQGSLAGNNEQFF
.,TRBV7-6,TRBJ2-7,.,TGTGCCAGCAGCTTAAGGCCCCGTTACAATGAGCAGTACTTC,CASSLRPRYNEQYF
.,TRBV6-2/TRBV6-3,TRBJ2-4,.,TGTGCCAGCAGTTGGGACCGAACCCTAGCCAAAAACATTCAGTACTTC,CASSWDRTLAKNIQYF
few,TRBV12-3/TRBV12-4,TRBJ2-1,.,TGTGCCAGCAGTTTCGGGGCAGCCAACAATGAGCAGTTCTTC,CASSFGAANNEQFF
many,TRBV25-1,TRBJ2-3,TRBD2,TGTGCCAGCGCTACTAGCGGGGGGACGACAGATACGCAGTATTTT,CASATSGGTTDTQYF
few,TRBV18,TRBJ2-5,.,TGTGCCAGCTCCCTGACATTCGGGGAGACCCAGTACTTC,CASSLTFGETQYF
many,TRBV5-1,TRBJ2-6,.,TGCGCCAGCAGCTTGAACGGGGGTCCCTCTGGGGCCAACGTCCTGACTTTC,CASSLNGGPSGANVLTF
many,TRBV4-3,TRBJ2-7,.,TGCGCCAGCAGCCAAGATCACAGGGCCTACGAGCAGTACTTC,CASSQDHRAYEQYF
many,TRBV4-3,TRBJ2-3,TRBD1,TGCGCCAGCAGCCCGGAACCGGGACAGGGAGTTGCAGATACGCAGTATTTT,CASSPEPGQGVADTQYF
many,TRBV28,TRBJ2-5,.,TGTGCCAGCAGCCGCCGCAGCGGGTTACAAGAGACCCAGTACTTC,CASSRRSGLQETQYF
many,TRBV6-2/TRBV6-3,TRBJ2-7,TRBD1,TGTGCCAGCAATTCCAAGTTGTACAGGGGCTACGAGCAGTACTTC,CASNSKLYRGYEQYF
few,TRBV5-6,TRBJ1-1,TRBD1,TGTGCCAGCAGCCCCGACAGGGGAAGGGGCTTGAACACTGAAGCTTTCTTT,CASSPDRGRGLNTEAFF
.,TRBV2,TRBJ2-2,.,TGTGCCTCTAAGAGGCAGGGTGGCACCGGGGAGCTGTTTTTT,CASKRQGGTGELFF
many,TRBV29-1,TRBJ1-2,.,TGCAGCGTTGCTGGCAGCGCTAACTATGGCTACACCTTC,CSVAGSANYGYTF
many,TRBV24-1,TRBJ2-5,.,TGTGCCACCAGTAGGCATGACCAAGAGACCCAGTACTTC,CATSRHDQETQYF
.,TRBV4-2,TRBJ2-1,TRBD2,TGTGCCGGCAGCCAAACTAGCGGGAGAGGGGATGAGCAGTTCTTC,CAGSQTSGRGDEQFF
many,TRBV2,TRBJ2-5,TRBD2,TGTGCCAGCGCTGGAGTAGCGGGTCGTCAAGAGACCCAGTACTTC,CASAGVAGRQETQYF
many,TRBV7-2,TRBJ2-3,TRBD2,TGTGCCAGCAGCTTAGGCCCGGGACTAGCGGTATCAGATACGCAGTATTTT,CASSLGPGLAVSDTQYF
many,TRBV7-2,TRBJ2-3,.,TGTGCCAGCAGCACTCCCGGCACAGATACGCAGTATTTT,CASSTPGTDTQYF
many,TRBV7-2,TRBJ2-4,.,TGTGCCAGCAGCTTAGCGGTGTTGGACAAAAACATTCAGTACTTC,CASSLAVLDKNIQYF
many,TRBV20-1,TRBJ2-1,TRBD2,TGCAGTGCAATCCCCGGGACTAGCCCCGCCTACAATGAGCAGTTCTTC,CSAIPGTSPAYNEQFF
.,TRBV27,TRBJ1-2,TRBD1,TGTGCCAGCAGTCTTCGGACAGGGGGTTTTTGGGATGGCTACATCTTC,CASSLRTGGFWDGYIF
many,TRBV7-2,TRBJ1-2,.,TGTGCCAGCAGCCCCAGGCAGTATGGCTACACCTTC,CASSPRQYGYTF
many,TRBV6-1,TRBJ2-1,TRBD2,TGTGCCAGCAAGGGGCCTAGCGGGGGAAACAATGAGCAGTTCTTC,CASKGPSGGNNEQFF